The 26 T cell receptor beta chains below come from one sample, sequenced in a study of cytomegalovirus exposure and HLA in healthy donors. Primers: 60 Vbeta forward and 13 Jbeta reverse. The method was immunoSEQ multiplex PCR; TCRdb's version includes in-frame clones alone and lacks a portion of them. This table holds about 100,000 clones, 75% to 85% found once. The sequenced material came from PBMCs. The receptors shown here come from a woman between 18 and 30 years old in good health and CMV-seronegative.

The chain is built from TRBV25-1 and TRBJ1-6, with 10 positions matching TRBD1. The trim removed 4 bases at V and 7 bases at J, leaving 4 bases unmatched. The CDR3 sequence is 15 residues long. Germline lookup yields CDR1 MGHDK and CDR2 SYGVNS. CDR3 sequence reads: CASSVPGQGNSPLHF. The DNA of the CDR3 is TGTGCCAGCAGTGTTCCGGGACAGGGGAATTCACCCCTCCACTTT.

The CDR3 nucleotides are TGTGCCAGTAGGCCGGGACAGGGCGGTGACTATGGCTACACCTTC. Translation gives CASRPGQGGDYGYTF. V is TRBV19 and J is TRBJ1-2, with 9 positions matching TRBD1. The CDR3 extends over 15 amino acids. Germline CDR1 is LNHDA and CDR2 is SQIVND (reference sequence). J was trimmed by 3 bases and V by 6 bases; bases with no gene match: 8.

The chain has TRBV30 and TRBJ2-1; D might be TRBD2 (6 bases). V shed 3 bases and J shed 4 bases, with 19 bases lying between them. Germline CDR1 reads GTSNPN; CDR2 reads SVGIG (reference sequence). This CDR3 comprises 16 residues. The CDR3 DNA sequence: TGTGCCTGGAGCCGCCAGGTCTTTGGGGGGTACAATGAGCAGTTCTTC. Amino acid sequence: CAWSRQVFGGYNEQFF.

The rearrangement uses TRBV10-3 and TRBJ2-1, with a possible D match to TRBD2 (7 bases). The CDR3 totals 15 residues. V was clipped by 6 bases and J by 5 bases, with 17 bases between them. Germline V gives CDR1 ENHRY, CDR2 SYGVKD. CDR3 in amino acids: CAIRITGGANNEQFF. The DNA of the CDR3 is TGTGCCATCAGGATAACGGGGGGCGCGAACAATGAGCAGTTCTTC.

This rearrangement joins TRBV6-6 to TRBJ1-1, with 7 bases that match TRBD1. The CDR3 is made up of 15 amino acids. The germline CDR1 and CDR2 sequences are MNHNY and SVGAGI (reference sequence). V lost 8 bases to trimming and J lost 6 bases; unmatched junction nucleotides: 15. The CDR3 sequence: CASGAGGLRGAEAFF. The CDR3, as DNA: TGTGCCAGCGGGGCAGGGGGATTAAGGGGGGCTGAAGCTTTCTTT.

The rearrangement joins TRBV11-2 to TRBJ1-3, with a weak D call TRBD1 (6 bases). The CDR3 runs to 14 residues. Germline CDR1 SGHAT, CDR2 FQNNGV. The germline V and J ends were trimmed by 3 bases and 0 bases, with 6 bases remaining between them. CDR3 in amino acids: CASSLDSSGNTIYF. The CDR3 DNA follows: TGTGCCAGCAGCTTGGACAGCTCTGGAAACACCATATATTTT.

This clone has a handful of counts. This sequence joins TRBV28 and TRBJ1-5; 8 bases fit TRBD1. The germline V gene has CDR1 MDHEN and CDR2 SYDVKM. V shed 10 bases and J 7 bases; nucleotides not matched to a gene: 9. This CDR3 spans 13 amino acids. The CDR3 spells CATVAQGGQPQHF. DNA of the CDR3: TGTGCCACCGTTGCACAGGGGGGCCAGCCCCAGCATTTT. The full variable domain, with the rest looked up from reference TRBV28 and TRBJ1-5, is DVKVTQSSRYLVKRTGEKVFLECVQDMDHENMFWYRQDPGLGLRLIYFSYDVKMKEKGDIPEGYSVSREKKERFSLILESASTNQTSMYLCATVAQGGQPQHFGDGTRLSIL.

The chain couples TRBV28 to TRBJ1-3; 9 positions match TRBD1. The CDR3 totals 17 residues. Germline V lookup: CDR1 MDHEN, CDR2 SYDVKM. V gave up 1 base and J gave up 8 bases; unmatched junction bases: 12. The CDR3 region has the DNA TGTGCCAGCAGTTTATATGGGAGACAGGGGGGGGCACACACCATATATTTT. Its protein is CASSLYGRQGGAHTIYF.

This clone has a single count. The rearrangement joins TRBV5-4 to TRBJ2-7; 14 bases line up with TRBD2. Germline CDR1 is SGHNT and CDR2 is YYREEE (reference sequence). This CDR3 has 16 amino acids. The trim removed 4 bases at V and 6 bases at J, leaving 9 bases unmatched. The CDR3 DNA reads as TGTGCCAGCAGCAGGGGACTAGCGGGAGCACGTCGCGAGCAGTACTTC. Translation gives CASSRGLAGARREQYF.

V is TRBV27 and J is TRBJ1-2; D is undetermined. The germline CDR1 and CDR2 sequences are MNHEY and SMNVEV (reference sequence). Trimming took 6 bases from V and 1 from J, leaving 6 bases between them. This CDR3 comprises 12 residues. CDR3 nucleotide sequence: TGTGCCAGCAGCTCCTTTAACTATGGCTACACCTTC. Translated, it gives CASSSFNYGYTF.

The V call is TRBV19, the J call TRBJ2-5; D call uncertain. Germline values: CDR1 LNHDA, CDR2 SQIVND (reference sequence). The CDR3 is 11 amino acids. V shed 7 bases and J shed 4 bases, with 7 bases lying between them. CDR3 loop: CASTYGETQYF. The CDR3 region has the DNA TGTGCCAGTACCTATGGAGAGACCCAGTACTTC.

CDR3 DNA sequence: TGTGCCACCGGGAGGAGGCACGAGCAGTACTTC. This translates into CATGRRHEQYF. The gene calls are TRBV6-1 and TRBJ2-7, with 7 bases that match TRBD2. V shed 10 bases, J shed 5 bases, and the junction held 5 bases outside the gene matches. The CDR3 totals 11 residues. CDR1 is MNHNS, CDR2 SASEGT, per germline.

A note on this clone: At one end, the junction sequence differs from germline, possibly due to a read error. The sample holds other DNA sequences that translate to the same CDR3. The chain uses TRBV7-2 and TRBJ2-2, with 8 bases aligning to TRBD2. The germline gives CDR1 SGHTA, CDR2 FQGNSA. The CDR3 runs 15 residues. The CDR3 spells CASSLNGGAIGELFF. CDR3 bases: TGTGCCAGCAGCTTAAACGGGGGGGCCATCGGGGAGCTGTTTTTC.

V usage is TRBV30 and J usage is TRBJ1-6, with TRBD1 identical over 7 bases. Unmatched junction bases numbered 18, after V lost 4 bases and J lost 9 bases. The V gene's germline CDR1 is GTSNPN and CDR2 SVGIG (reference sequence). The CDR3 totals 17 residues. The CDR3 DNA follows: TGTGCCTGGATGACCCAGACAGGGAGGCCTCTTCCTTCACCCCTCCACTTT. This sequence encodes CAWMTQTGRPLPSPLHF.

The chain links TRBV29-1 to TRBJ2-2; D may be TRBD2 (6 bases). From germline, CDR1 is SQVTM and CDR2 ANQGSEA. This CDR3 comprises 12 residues. With 7 bases removed from V and 7 bases from J, the gap between germline ends came to 13 bases. CDR3 amino acids: CSGKRELGELFF. For the CDR3, the DNA is TGCAGCGGAAAACGGGAGCTCGGGGAGCTGTTTTTT.

The chain couples TRBV7-6 to TRBJ2-1, with D possibly being TRBD2 (6 bases). Germline V gene lookup returns CDR1 SGHVS and CDR2 FNYEAQ. V lost 6 bases and J 4 bases, leaving 22 bases between the germline ends. The CDR3 runs to 17 residues. DNA for the CDR3: TGTGCCAGCAGTTCCGACACTGGGGTGGGGGGTTACAATGAGCAGTTCTTC. Its protein product is CASSSDTGVGGYNEQFF. The full variable domain, its missing parts supplied by reference TRBV7-6 and TRBJ2-1, is GAGVSQSPRYKVTKRGQDVALRCDPISGHVSLYWYRQALGQGPEFLTYFNYEAQQDKSGLPNDRFSAERPEGSISTLTIQRTEQRDSAMYRCASSSDTGVGGYNEQFFGPGTRLTVL.

V is TRBV7-8 and J is TRBJ1-5; the D gene is possibly TRBD1 (5 bases). V was shortened by 4 bases and J by 1 base, with 14 bases between the two germline ends. From germline, CDR1 is SGHVS and CDR2 FQNEAQ. CDR3 size: 16 residues. The CDR3 here is CASSSPGGRSNQPQHF. The CDR3 region has the DNA TGTGCCAGCAGCTCCCCGGGGGGGAGGAGCAATCAGCCCCAGCATTTT.

The genes are TRBV7-6 and TRBJ1-4; D is uncertain. With 5 bases removed from V and 8 bases from J, the gap between germline ends came to 21 bases. The CDR3 spans 16 residues. Germline V gene data show CDR1 as SGHVS and CDR2 as FNYEAQ. CDR3 sequence: CASSPSGISPREKLFF. As DNA, the CDR3 is TGTGCCAGCAGCCCTAGCGGGATTTCGCCACGGGAAAAACTGTTTTTT.

The V gene is TRBV19, the J gene TRBJ1-5, with D perhaps TRBD1 (5 bases). CDR1 and CDR2 (germline): LNHDA, SQIVND (reference sequence). V lost 6 bases to trimming and J lost 4 bases, with 16 bases between them. The CDR3 sequence is 15 residues long. CDR3 nucleotides: TGTGCCAGTAGAGACAGCATTTTCGCTAATCAGCCCCAGCATTTT. This gives the protein CASRDSIFANQPQHF.

The CDR3 nucleotides are TGTGCCATCAGTGACCCTAAACGGACTAGCCACACCACAGATACGCAGTATTTT. As protein: CAISDPKRTSHTTDTQYF. This chain uses TRBV10-3 with TRBJ2-3, with TRBD2 identical over 8 bases. V lost 3 bases to trimming and J lost 2 bases; unmatched junction nucleotides: 13. CDR1 and CDR2 (germline): ENHRY, SYGVKD. The CDR3 spans 18 residues.

The count of this clone is one. DNA for the CDR3: TGTGCCAGCAGCCACTTCGGACAGGGGCCTAACACCGGGGAGCTGTTTTTT. This encodes CASSHFGQGPNTGELFF. The chain uses TRBV7-2 and TRBJ2-2; TRBD1 matches 9 bases. The trim removed 5 bases at V and 2 bases at J, leaving 9 bases unmatched. Germline values: CDR1 SGHTA, CDR2 FQGNSA. The CDR3 covers 17 residues.

The chain joins TRBV29-1 to TRBJ2-1; 8 bases are a match to TRBD2. The CDR3 is 12 amino acids. The germline V gene encodes CDR1 SQVTM and CDR2 ANQGSEA. Here the CDR3 DNA reads TGCAGAGCCGGGACTAGGGACAATGAGCAGTTCTTC. Translation gives CRAGTRDNEQFF.

For the CDR3, the DNA is TGTGCCAGTTCAGAGGGAGCCTACGAGCAGTACTTC. Its protein product is CASSEGAYEQYF. The genes are TRBV28 and TRBJ2-7; D perhaps matches TRBD2 (5 bases). CDR1 is MDHEN and CDR2 is SYDVKM in the germline V gene. CDR3 length equals 12 residues. The V gene lost 9 bases and the J gene lost 2 bases, with 11 bases spanning the gap.

The CDR3 coding sequence is TGTGCCTGGAGTTTTGGGGGCAATGAAGAAAAACTGTTTTTT. It encodes CAWSFGGNEEKLFF. The gene calls are TRBV30 and TRBJ1-4; D may be TRBD1 (6 bases). The CDR3 has 14 residues. Germline V lookup: CDR1 GTSNPN, CDR2 SVGIG (reference sequence). V shed 2 bases and J shed 8 bases, with 15 bases lying between them.

The chain combines TRBV2 with TRBJ2-5, with D perhaps TRBD2 (5 bases). Germline CDR1 is SNHLY and CDR2 is FYNNEI. Trimming stripped 4 bases from V and 5 bases from J, with 14 bases between. The CDR3 has 14 amino acids. The chain's CDR3 is CASSVDGVGETQYF. Here the CDR3 DNA reads TGTGCCAGCAGTGTAGACGGGGTAGGGGAGACCCAGTACTTC.

The V gene is TRBV6-6, the J gene TRBJ2-1; the match to TRBD1 covers 11 bases. CDR3 length: 16 residues. V lost 0 bases and J lost 2; bases outside the gene matches: 0. The V gene's germline CDR1 is MNHNY and CDR2 SVGAGI (reference sequence). The CDR3 loop reads CASSYSGQGAYNEQFF. The DNA for the CDR3 is TGTGCCAGCAGTTACTCGGGACAGGGGGCCTACAATGAGCAGTTCTTC.